This note documents a single T cell receptor beta chain sequence. The record originates from a study of primary melanoma T cells and metastatic recurrence. Data came from immunoSEQ multiplex PCR; TCRdb stores just in-frame clones and leaves some out. Of 300 or so clones in the sample, just over 85% were seen once. Trimming stripped 3 bases from V and 8 bases from J, with 11 bases between. The CDR3 runs 14 residues. Looked up from germline, CDR1 is LNHDA and CDR2 is SQIVND (reference sequence). The TCR sequence derives from a human donor with melanoma. The chain joins TRBV19 to TRBJ1-6; a weak D match, TRBD1 (5 bases). Sample: melanoma tumor tissue. The CDR3 loop is CASSMIREDSPLHF. CDR3 bases: TGTGCCAGTAGTATGATCAGGGAGGATTCACCCCTCCACTTT.